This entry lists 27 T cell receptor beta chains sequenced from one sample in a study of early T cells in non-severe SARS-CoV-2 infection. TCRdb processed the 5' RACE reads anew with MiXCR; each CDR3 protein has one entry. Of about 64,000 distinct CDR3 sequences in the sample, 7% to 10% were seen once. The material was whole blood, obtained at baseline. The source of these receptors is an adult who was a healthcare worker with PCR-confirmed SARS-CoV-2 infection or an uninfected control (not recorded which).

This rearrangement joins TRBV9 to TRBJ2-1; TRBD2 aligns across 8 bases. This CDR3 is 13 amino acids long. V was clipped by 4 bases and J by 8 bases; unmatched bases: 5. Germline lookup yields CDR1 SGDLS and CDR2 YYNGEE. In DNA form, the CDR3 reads TGTGCCAGCAGCTCCGGGAGGGCCTATGAGCAGTTCTTC. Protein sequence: CASSSGRAYEQFF.

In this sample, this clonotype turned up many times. CDR3 amino acids: CASKREKGPGEQFF. The CDR3 region has the DNA TGTGCCAGCAAGCGGGAGAAGGGTCCAGGTGAGCAGTTCTTC. The chain joins TRBV19 to TRBJ2-1; 8 bases fit TRBD2. The V gene end was trimmed by 9 bases and the J gene end by 9 bases; junction bases not matched to a gene: 13. Germline CDR1 reads LNHDA; CDR2 reads SQIVND (reference sequence). This CDR3 has 14 residues.

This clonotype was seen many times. CDR3 DNA: TGTGCCAGCAGCCCCGACAGGGGGTCTGAAGCTTTCTTT. Protein sequence: CASSPDRGSEAFF. The rearrangement links TRBV7-2 to TRBJ1-1, with 9 bases that match TRBD1. J lost 6 bases, V lost 5 bases, and 4 bases had no gene match. The CDR3 consists of 13 residues. Germline V CDR1 and CDR2: SGHTA, FQGNSA.

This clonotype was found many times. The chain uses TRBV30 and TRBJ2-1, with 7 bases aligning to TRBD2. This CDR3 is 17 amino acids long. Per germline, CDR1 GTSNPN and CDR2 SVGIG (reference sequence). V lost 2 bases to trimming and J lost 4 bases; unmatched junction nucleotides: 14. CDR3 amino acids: CAWSRRENRFRYNEQFF. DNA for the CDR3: TGTGCCTGGAGTCGGCGGGAGAACCGCTTCAGGTACAATGAGCAGTTCTTC. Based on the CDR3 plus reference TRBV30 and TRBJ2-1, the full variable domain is SQTIHQWPATLVQPVGSPLSLECTVEGTSNPNLYWYRQAAGRGLQLLFYSVGIGQISSEVPQNLSASRPQDRQFILSSKKLLLSDSGFYLCAWSRRENRFRYNEQFFGPGTRLTVL.

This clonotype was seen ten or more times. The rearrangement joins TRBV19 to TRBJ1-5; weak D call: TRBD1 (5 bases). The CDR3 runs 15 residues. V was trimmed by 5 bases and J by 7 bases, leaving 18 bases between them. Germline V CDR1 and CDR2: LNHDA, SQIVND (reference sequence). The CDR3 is CASSWDPGARQPQHF. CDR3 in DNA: TGTGCCAGTAGTTGGGACCCTGGGGCGCGGCAGCCCCAGCATTTT.

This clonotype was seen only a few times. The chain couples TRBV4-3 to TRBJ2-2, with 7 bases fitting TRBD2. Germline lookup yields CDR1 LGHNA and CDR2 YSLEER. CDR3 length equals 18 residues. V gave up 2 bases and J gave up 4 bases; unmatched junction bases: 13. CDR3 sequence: CASSQNPGGGSFTGELFF. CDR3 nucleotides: TGCGCCAGCAGCCAAAACCCGGGAGGCGGTAGTTTCACCGGGGAGCTGTTTTTT.

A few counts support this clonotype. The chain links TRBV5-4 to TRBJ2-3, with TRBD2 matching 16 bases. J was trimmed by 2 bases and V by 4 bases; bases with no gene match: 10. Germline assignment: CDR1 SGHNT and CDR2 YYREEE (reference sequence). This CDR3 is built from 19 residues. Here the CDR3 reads CASSIPGTSGRVSTDTQYF. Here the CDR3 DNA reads TGTGCCAGCAGCATACCCGGGACTAGCGGGAGGGTTTCCACAGATACGCAGTATTTT.

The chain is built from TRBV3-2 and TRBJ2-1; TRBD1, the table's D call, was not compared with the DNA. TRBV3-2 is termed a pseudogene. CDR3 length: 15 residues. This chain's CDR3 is CASRRGGDSYNEQFF. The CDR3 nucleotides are TGTGCCAGCAGGAGAGGGGGTGACTCCTACAATGAGCAGTTCTTC.

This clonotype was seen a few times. The CDR3 DNA sequence: TGTGCCAGCAGGAGAGCCCGTAGCGGGATGGAGACTAGCACAGATACGCAGTATTTT. Protein: CASRRARSGMETSTDTQYF. The rearrangement uses TRBV6-6 and TRBJ2-3, with TRBD2 matching 8 bases. Unmatched junction bases numbered 17, after V lost 6 bases and J lost 0 bases. This CDR3 spans 19 amino acids. Germline assignment: CDR1 MNHNY and CDR2 SVGAGI (reference sequence).

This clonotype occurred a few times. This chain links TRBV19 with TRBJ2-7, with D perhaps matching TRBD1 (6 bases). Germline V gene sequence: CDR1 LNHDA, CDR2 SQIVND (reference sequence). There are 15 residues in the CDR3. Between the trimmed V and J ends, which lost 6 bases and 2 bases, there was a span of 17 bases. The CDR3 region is CASSLEDRETYEQYF. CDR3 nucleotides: TGTGCCAGTAGCCTTGAGGACAGAGAAACCTACGAGCAGTACTTC.

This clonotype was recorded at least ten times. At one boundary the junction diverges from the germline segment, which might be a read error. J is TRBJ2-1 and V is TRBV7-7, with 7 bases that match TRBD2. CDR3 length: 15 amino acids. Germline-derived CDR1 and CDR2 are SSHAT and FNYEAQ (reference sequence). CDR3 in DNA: TGTGCTAGCAGCCCGGCTAGCGGTATGAGAAGTGAGCAGTTCTTC. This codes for CASSPASGMRSEQFF.

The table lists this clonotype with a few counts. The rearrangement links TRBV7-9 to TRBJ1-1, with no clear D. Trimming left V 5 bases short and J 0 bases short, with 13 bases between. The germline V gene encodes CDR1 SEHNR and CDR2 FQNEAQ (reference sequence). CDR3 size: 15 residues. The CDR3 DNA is TGTGCCAGCAGCCCGGTCGAGGTAATGAACACTGAAGCTTTCTTT. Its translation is CASSPVEVMNTEAFF.

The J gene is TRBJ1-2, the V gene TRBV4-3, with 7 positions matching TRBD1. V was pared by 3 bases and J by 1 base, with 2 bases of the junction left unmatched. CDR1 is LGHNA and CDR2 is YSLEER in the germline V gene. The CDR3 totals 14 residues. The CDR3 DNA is TGCGCCAGCAGCCATCAGGGGGGTAACTATGGCTACACCTTC. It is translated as CASSHQGGNYGYTF.

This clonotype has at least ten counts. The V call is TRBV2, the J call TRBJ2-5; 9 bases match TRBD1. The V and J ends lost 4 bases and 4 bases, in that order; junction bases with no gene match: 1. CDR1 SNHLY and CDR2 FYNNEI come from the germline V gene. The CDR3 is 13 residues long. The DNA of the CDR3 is TGTGCCAGCAGTGGGACAGGGGCAGAGACCCAGTACTTC. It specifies CASSGTGAETQYF.

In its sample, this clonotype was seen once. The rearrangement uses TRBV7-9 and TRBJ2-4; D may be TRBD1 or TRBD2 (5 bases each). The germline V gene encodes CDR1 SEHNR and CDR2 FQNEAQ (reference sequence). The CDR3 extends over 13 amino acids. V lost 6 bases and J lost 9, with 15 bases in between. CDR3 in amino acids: CASSQGTIGIQYF. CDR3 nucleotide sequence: TGTGCCAGCAGTCAAGGGACGATCGGCATTCAGTACTTC.

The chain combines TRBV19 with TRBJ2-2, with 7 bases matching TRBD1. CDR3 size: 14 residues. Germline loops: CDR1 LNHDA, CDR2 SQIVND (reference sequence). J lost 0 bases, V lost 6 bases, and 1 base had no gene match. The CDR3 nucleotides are TGTGCCAGTAGGGGGACAGCGAACACCGGGGAGCTGTTTTTT. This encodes CASRGTANTGELFF.

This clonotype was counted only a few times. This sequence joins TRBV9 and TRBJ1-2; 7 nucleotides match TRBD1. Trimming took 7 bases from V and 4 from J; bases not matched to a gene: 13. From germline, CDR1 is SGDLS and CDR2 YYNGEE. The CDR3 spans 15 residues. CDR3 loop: CASVREGQPSYGYTF. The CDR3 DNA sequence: TGTGCCAGCGTACGAGAGGGACAGCCATCCTATGGCTACACCTTC.

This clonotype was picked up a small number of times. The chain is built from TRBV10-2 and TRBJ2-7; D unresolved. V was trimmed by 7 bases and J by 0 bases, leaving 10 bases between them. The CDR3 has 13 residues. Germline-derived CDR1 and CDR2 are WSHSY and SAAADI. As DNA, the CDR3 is TGCGCCAGCATGGGCTCCCTCTCCTACGAGCAGTACTTC. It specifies CASMGSLSYEQYF.

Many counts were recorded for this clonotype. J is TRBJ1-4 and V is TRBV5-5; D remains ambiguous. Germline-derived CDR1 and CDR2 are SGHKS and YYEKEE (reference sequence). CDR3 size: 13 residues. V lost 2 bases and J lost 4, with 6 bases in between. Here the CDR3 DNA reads TGTGCCAGCAGCTTTGACGATAATGAAAAACTGTTTTTT. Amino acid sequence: CASSFDDNEKLFF. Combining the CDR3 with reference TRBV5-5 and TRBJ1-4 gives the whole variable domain DAGVTQSPTHLIKTRGQQVTLRCSPISGHKSVSWYQQVLGQGPQFIFQYYEKEERGRGNFPDRFSARQFPNYSSELNVNALLLGDSALYLCASSFDDNEKLFFGSGTQLSVL.

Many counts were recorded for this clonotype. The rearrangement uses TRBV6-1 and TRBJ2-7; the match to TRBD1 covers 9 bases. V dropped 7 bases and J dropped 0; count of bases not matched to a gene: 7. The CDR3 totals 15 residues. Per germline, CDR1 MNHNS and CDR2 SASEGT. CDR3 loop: CASKLDRGSSYEQYF. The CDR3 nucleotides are TGTGCCAGCAAGCTCGACAGGGGGAGCTCCTACGAGCAGTACTTC.

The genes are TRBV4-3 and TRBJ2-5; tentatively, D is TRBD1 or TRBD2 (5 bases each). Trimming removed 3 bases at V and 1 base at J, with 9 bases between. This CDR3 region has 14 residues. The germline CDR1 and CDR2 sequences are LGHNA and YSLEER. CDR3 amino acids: CASSQGVVQETQYF. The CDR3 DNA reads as TGCGCCAGCAGCCAGGGGGTAGTCCAAGAGACCCAGTACTTC.

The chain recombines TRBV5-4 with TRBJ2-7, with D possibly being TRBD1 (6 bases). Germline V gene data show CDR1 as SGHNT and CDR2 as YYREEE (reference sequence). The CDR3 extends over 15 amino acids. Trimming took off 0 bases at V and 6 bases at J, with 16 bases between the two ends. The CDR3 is CASSLGELLGGEQYF. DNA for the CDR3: TGTGCCAGCAGCTTGGGGGAACTTCTAGGGGGCGAGCAGTACTTC.

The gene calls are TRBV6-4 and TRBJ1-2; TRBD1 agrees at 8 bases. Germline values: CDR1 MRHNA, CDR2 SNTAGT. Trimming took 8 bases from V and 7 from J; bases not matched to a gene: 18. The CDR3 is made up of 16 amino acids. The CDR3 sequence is CASQAPGRGLGSGYTF. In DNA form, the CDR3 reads TGTGCCAGCCAAGCCCCTGGCAGGGGGCTCGGTAGTGGCTACACCTTC.

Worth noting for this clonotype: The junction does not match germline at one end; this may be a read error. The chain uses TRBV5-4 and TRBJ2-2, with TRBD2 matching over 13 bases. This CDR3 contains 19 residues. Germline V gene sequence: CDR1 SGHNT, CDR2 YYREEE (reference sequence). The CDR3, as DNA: TGTGCCAGCAGCTTCTGGGACAGGGGACTAGCGGGAAGCACCGGGGAGCCGTTTTTT. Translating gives CASSFWDRGLAGSTGEPFF.

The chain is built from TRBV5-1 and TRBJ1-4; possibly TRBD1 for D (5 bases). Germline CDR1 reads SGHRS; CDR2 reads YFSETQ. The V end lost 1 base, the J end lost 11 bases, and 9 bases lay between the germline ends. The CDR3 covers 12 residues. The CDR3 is CASSLFSGKLFF. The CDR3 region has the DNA TGCGCCAGCAGCTTGTTCTCAGGGAAACTGTTTTTT.

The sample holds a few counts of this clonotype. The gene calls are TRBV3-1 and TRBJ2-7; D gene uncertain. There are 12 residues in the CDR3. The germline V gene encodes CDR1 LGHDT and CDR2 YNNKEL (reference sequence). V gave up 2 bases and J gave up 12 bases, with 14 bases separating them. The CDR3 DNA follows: TGTGCCAGCAGCCAAAGCTCGGTAGCACTGTACTTC. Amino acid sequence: CASSQSSVALYF.

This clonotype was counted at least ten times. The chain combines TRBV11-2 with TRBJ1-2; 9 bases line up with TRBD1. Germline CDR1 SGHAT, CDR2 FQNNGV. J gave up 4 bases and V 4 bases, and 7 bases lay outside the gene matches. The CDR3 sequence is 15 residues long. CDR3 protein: CASSSLRGQGYGYTF. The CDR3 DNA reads TGTGCCAGCAGCTCTCTAAGGGGACAGGGCTATGGCTACACCTTC.